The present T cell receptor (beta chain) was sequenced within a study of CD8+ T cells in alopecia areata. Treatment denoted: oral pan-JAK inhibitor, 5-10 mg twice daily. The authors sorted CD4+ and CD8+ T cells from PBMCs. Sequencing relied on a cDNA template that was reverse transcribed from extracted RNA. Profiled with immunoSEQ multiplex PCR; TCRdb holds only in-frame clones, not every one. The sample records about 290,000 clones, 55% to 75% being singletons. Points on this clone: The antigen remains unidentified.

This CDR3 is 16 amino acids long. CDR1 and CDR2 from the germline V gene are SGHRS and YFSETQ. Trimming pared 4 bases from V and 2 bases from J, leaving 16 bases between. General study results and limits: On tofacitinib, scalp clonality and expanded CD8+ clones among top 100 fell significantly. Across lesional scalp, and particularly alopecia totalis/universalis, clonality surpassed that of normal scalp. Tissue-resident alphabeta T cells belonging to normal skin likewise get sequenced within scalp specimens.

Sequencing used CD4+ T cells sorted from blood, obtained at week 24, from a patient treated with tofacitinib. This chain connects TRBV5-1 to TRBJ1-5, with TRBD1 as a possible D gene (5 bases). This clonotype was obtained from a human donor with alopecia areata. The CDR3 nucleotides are TGCGCCAGCAGCCCTTCGCCGGGCAGGGGCAATCAGCCCCAGCATTTT. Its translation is CASSPSPGRGNQPQHF.